The T cell receptor (beta chain) described here comes from a study of T cell repertoires in cytomegalovirus infection. Study-wide results and limits: Carriers of CMV plus the relevant HLA were identified by cumulative public TCR beta family frequency. HLA-C-restricted CMV clonotypes gave the most frequent clonotype in two of eight donors.

On this clonotype: The antigen remains unidentified.

TCRdb reprocessed the reads with MiXCR, giving one entry per CDR3 protein. The sample includes about 340,000 distinct CDR3 sequences, about 29% of them seen just once. Germline V gene lookup returns CDR1 SGHVS and CDR2 FNYEAQ. The J segment lost 4 bases and the V segment lost 1 base, leaving 20 bases of the junction unmatched. The CDR3 length is 21 residues. This specimen consisted of cultured PBMCs, obtained from culture after CMV antigen stimulation. The chain couples TRBV7-6 to TRBJ2-2; 8 bases fit TRBD2. The TCR originated in a human donor in good health (CMV status not recorded). Some clones in this sample may be carry-over from other donors' samples. The CDR3 loop is CASSLGAWSAFREGRTGELFF. In DNA form, the CDR3 reads TGTGCCAGCAGCTTAGGTGCCTGGTCGGCGTTCCGGGAGGGACGCACCGGGGAGCTGTTTTTT.